The 26 T cell receptor beta chains in this list originate from one sample, sequenced in a study of early T cells in non-severe SARS-CoV-2 infection. TCRdb recomputed calls from the 5' RACE reads with MiXCR, one row per CDR3 protein. The table includes 53,000 or so distinct CDR3 sequences, over 7.5% detected once. Sequenced: whole blood. The source is an adult who was a healthcare worker with PCR-confirmed SARS-CoV-2 infection or an uninfected control (not recorded which).

This clonotype showed up just a few times. The chain employs TRBV24-1 and TRBJ1-4, with TRBD1 matching 7 bases. Trimming at V came to 4 bases and at J to 7 bases, leaving 11 bases not matched to a gene. The germline gives CDR1 KGHDR, CDR2 SFDVKD. The CDR3 sequence is 16 residues long. The CDR3 spells CATSDPGQLGGEKLFF. The CDR3 DNA sequence: TGTGCCACCAGTGACCCGGGACAGCTAGGGGGTGAAAAACTGTTTTTT.

This clonotype was detected many times. The J gene is TRBJ2-7, the V gene TRBV27; 8 nucleotides align to TRBD1. After removal of 8 bases from V and 4 bases from J, the junction contained 7 bases not matched to a gene. Germline V lookup: CDR1 MNHEY, CDR2 SMNVEV (reference sequence). This CDR3 has 13 amino acids. The CDR3, as DNA: TGTGCCAGCGGGGATACAGGGGGTTACGAGCAGTACTTC. The encoded protein is CASGDTGGYEQYF.

The chain uses TRBV7-9 and TRBJ2-7; D may correspond to TRBD1 or TRBD2 (5 bases each). V was cut by 5 bases and J by 1 base, with 21 bases left in between. Per the germline V gene, CDR1 is SEHNR and CDR2 is FQNEAQ (reference sequence). The CDR3 runs to 17 residues. In nucleotides, the CDR3 is TGTGCCAGCAGCACAAGAACCCCCCAGGGAGCATCCTACGAGCAGTACTTC. As protein: CASSTRTPQGASYEQYF. The full variable domain, its missing parts supplied by reference TRBV7-9 and TRBJ2-7, is DTGVSQNPRHKITKRGQNVTFRCDPISEHNRLYWYRQTLGQGPEFLTYFQNEAQLEKSRLLSDRFSAERPKGSFSTLEIQRTEQGDSAMYLCASSTRTPQGASYEQYFGPGTRLTVT.

The table lists this clonotype with many counts. Here the CDR3 reads CAWSGDRGVQPQHF. CDR3 DNA sequence: TGTGCCTGGAGTGGGGACAGGGGAGTTCAGCCCCAGCATTTT. J is TRBJ1-5 and V is TRBV30; 10 bases line up with TRBD1. In germline, CDR1 is GTSNPN, CDR2 SVGIG (reference sequence). With 1 base clipped from V and 6 bases from J, the junction kept 3 bases outside the gene matches. The CDR3 contains 14 residues. Looking up the rest from reference TRBV30 and TRBJ1-5 gives the full variable domain: SQTIHQWPATLVQPVGSPLSLECTVEGTSNPNLYWYRQAAGRGLQLLFYSVGIGQISSEVPQNLSASRPQDRQFILSSKKLLLSDSGFYLCAWSGDRGVQPQHFGDGTRLSIL.

This clonotype appeared many times. The V call is TRBV28, the J call TRBJ1-6, with a tentative D call TRBD1 (6 bases). V was clipped by 5 bases and J by 10 bases, with 21 bases between them. Looked up from germline, CDR1 is MDHEN and CDR2 is SYDVKM. CDR3 length equals 16 residues. CDR3 sequence: CASSPGGGRLRSPLHF. In DNA form, the CDR3 reads TGTGCCAGCAGTCCCGGGGGGGGGCGGTTGAGATCACCCCTCCACTTT.

In its sample, this clonotype was seen many times. V usage is TRBV12-3 or TRBV12-4 and J usage is TRBJ2-7; D possibly corresponds to TRBD2 (6 bases). The CDR3 runs to 14 residues. Trimming took off 7 bases at V and 2 bases at J, with 15 bases between the two ends. The CDR3 DNA is TGTGCCAGCACTCCGGGACTCCAGACCTACGAGCAGTACTTC. Amino acid sequence: CASTPGLQTYEQYF.

In this sample, this clonotype turned up many times. The chain combines TRBV6-2 or TRBV6-3 with TRBJ2-7, with a tentative D call TRBD1 (6 bases). CDR3 length: 13 residues. CDR1 is MNHEY, CDR2 SVGEGT, per germline. Trimming removed 6 bases at V and 5 bases at J, with 14 bases between. The CDR3 DNA sequence: TGTGCCAGCAGCCCTATTCGGACAGACGAGCAGTACTTC. It codes for CASSPIRTDEQYF.

This clonotype appeared many times. The J gene is TRBJ2-2, the V gene TRBV7-3; possible D gene TRBD1, 5 bases. Germline V lookup: CDR1 SGHTA, CDR2 FQGTGA. The CDR3 runs to 14 residues. Deletions cut 3 bases from V and 4 bases from J, with 9 bases between. The CDR3 loop is CASSLGQITGELFF. CDR3 nucleotides: TGTGCCAGCAGCTTGGGGCAGATCACCGGGGAGCTGTTTTTT.

This clonotype appeared many times. The chain links TRBV9 to TRBJ2-1; 9 bases agree with TRBD2. The CDR3 loop spans 15 amino acids. Germline V gives CDR1 SGDLS, CDR2 YYNGEE. After removal of 4 bases from V and 7 bases from J, the junction contained 9 bases not matched to a gene. The CDR3 spells CASSTPGLATNEQFF. CDR3 DNA: TGTGCCAGCAGCACACCGGGACTAGCCACAAATGAGCAGTTCTTC. Complete variable domain (other parts from reference TRBV9 and TRBJ2-1): DSGVTQTPKHLITATGQRVTLRCSPRSGDLSVYWYQQSLDQGLQFLIQYYNGEERAKGNILERFSAQQFPDLHSELNLSSLELGDSALYFCASSTPGLATNEQFFGPGTRLTVL.

This sequence joins TRBV25-1 and TRBJ2-3, with D perhaps matching TRBD2 (6 bases). Per the germline V gene, CDR1 is MGHDK and CDR2 is SYGVNS. This CDR3 comprises 18 residues. The V end lost 4 bases, the J end lost 2 bases, and 22 bases lay between the germline ends. The CDR3 region is CASSVQSMTGGVTDTQYF. CDR3 nucleotides: TGTGCCAGCAGTGTACAGTCTATGACCGGAGGGGTCACAGATACGCAGTATTTT.

This clonotype was seen many times. The V gene is TRBV3-1, the J gene TRBJ1-1; tentative D call: TRBD1 (6 bases). Germline V gene lookup returns CDR1 LGHDT and CDR2 YNNKEL (reference sequence). This CDR3 spans 15 amino acids. V was shortened by 5 bases and J by 4 bases, with 17 bases between the two germline ends. The chain's CDR3 is CASSATGMRTTEAFF. The CDR3 DNA follows: TGTGCCAGCAGCGCTACAGGGATGAGGACCACTGAAGCTTTCTTT.

This clonotype was recorded at least ten times. The chain combines TRBV7-2 with TRBJ1-1, with 9 bases lining up with TRBD1. Germline V CDR1 and CDR2: SGHTA, FQGNSA. There are 15 residues in the CDR3. V lost 5 bases, J lost 6 bases, and 10 bases stayed unmatched. The CDR3 is CASSRGQGRISEAFF. CDR3 nucleotide sequence: TGTGCCAGCAGCAGAGGACAGGGGAGGATCTCTGAAGCTTTCTTT. Combining the CDR3 with reference TRBV7-2 and TRBJ1-1 gives the whole variable domain GAGVSQSPSNKVTEKGKDVELRCDPISGHTALYWYRQSLGQGLEFLIYFQGNSAPDKSGLPSDRFSAERTGGSVSTLTIQRTQQEDSAVYLCASSRGQGRISEAFFGQGTRLTVV.

This chain uses TRBV20-1 with TRBJ2-1; 9 bases are a match to TRBD1. The germline V gene encodes CDR1 DFQATT and CDR2 SNEGSKA (reference sequence). The CDR3 extends over 14 amino acids. With 5 bases clipped from V and 8 bases from J, the junction kept 10 bases outside the gene matches. CDR3 DNA sequence: TGCAGTGCTGGCGGGACAGGGAGTTTTTATGAGCAGTTCTTC. Residues: CSAGGTGSFYEQFF.

Many counts were recorded for this clonotype. The J gene is TRBJ2-1, the V gene TRBV27; 7 bases are a match to TRBD2. V lost 7 bases, J lost 8 bases, and 14 bases stayed unmatched. CDR1 and CDR2 from the germline V gene are MNHEY and SMNVEV (reference sequence). The CDR3 sequence is 15 residues long. DNA of the CDR3: TGTGCCAGCACAAAACGAGCGGGACTGTTCTATGAGCAGTTCTTC. It is translated as CASTKRAGLFYEQFF.

This clonotype was detected ten times or more. DNA for the CDR3: TGTGCCAGCAGACAGGGCGTTAACACCGGGGAGCTGTTTTTT. Its protein product is CASRQGVNTGELFF. The chain is built from TRBV6-1 and TRBJ2-2; weak D call: TRBD1 (6 bases). The CDR3 is 14 residues long. V was cut by 6 bases and J by 2 bases, with 10 bases left in between. The germline V gene encodes CDR1 MNHNS and CDR2 SASEGT.

This clonotype was counted at least ten times. The CDR3: CASSLSRGHSNQPQHF. The CDR3, as DNA: TGTGCCAGCAGCCTATCTCGGGGCCATAGCAATCAGCCCCAGCATTTT. This chain joins TRBV6-6 and TRBJ1-5; a possible D gene is TRBD1 (5 bases). CDR1 MNHNY and CDR2 SVGAGI come from the germline V gene (reference sequence). Trimming removed 6 bases from V and 0 bases from J, with 15 bases in between. This CDR3 region has 16 residues.

The CDR3 region has the DNA TGCAGTGCCCCAGGGGTTGCCCCACTCTACGAGCAGTACTTC. Translation gives CSAPGVAPLYEQYF. The rearrangement links TRBV20-1 to TRBJ2-7, with a possible D match to TRBD1 (6 bases). Germline loops: CDR1 DFQATT, CDR2 SNEGSKA (reference sequence). V shed 6 bases and J shed 3 bases, with 18 bases lying between them. The CDR3 length is 14 residues.

This clonotype was seen many times. The gene calls are TRBV10-1 and TRBJ2-7; possible D gene TRBD1, 5 bases. Germline-derived CDR1 and CDR2 are WNHNN and SYGVQD (reference sequence). The CDR3 totals 15 residues. Trimming removed 0 bases from V and 5 bases from J, with 14 bases in between. CDR3 nucleotides: TGCGCCAGCAGTGAGTCCAGGGCAGGAATTCACGAGCAGTACTTC. It translates to CASSESRAGIHEQYF.

This sequence joins TRBV6-5 and TRBJ2-3, with 8 bases that match TRBD1. The V and J ends lost 0 bases and 3 bases, in that order; junction bases with no gene match: 5. Germline values: CDR1 MNHEY, CDR2 SVGAGI. This CDR3 comprises 16 residues. The CDR3 here is CASSYSGQGGTDTQYF. CDR3 coding DNA: TGTGCCAGCAGTTACTCTGGACAGGGCGGGACAGATACGCAGTATTTT.

On this clonotype: One base away lies a much larger clone, so this may be a sequencing read error. The chain combines TRBV20-1 with TRBJ2-3, with 8 positions matching TRBD1. Germline V gene data show CDR1 as DFQATT and CDR2 as SNEGSKA (reference sequence). V lost 6 bases to trimming and J lost 1 base; unmatched junction nucleotides: 6. This CDR3 spans 14 amino acids. The CDR3 nucleotides read TGCAGTGCATCCGGACAGGGAGGCACAGATACGCAGTATTTT. This translates into CSASGQGGTDTQYF.

This clonotype was seen many times. V usage is TRBV5-1 and J usage is TRBJ2-7; 11 bases are a match to TRBD2. Germline V gives CDR1 SGHRS, CDR2 YFSETQ. The CDR3 spans 15 residues. The V segment lost 0 bases and the J segment 1 base; nucleotides outside the gene matches: 0. The CDR3 bases are TGCGCCAGCAGCTTGGGACTAGCGGGATCCTACGAGCAGTACTTC. It codes for CASSLGLAGSYEQYF.

The chain combines TRBV20-1 with TRBJ2-3, with a weak D call TRBD2 (5 bases). Germline CDR1 and CDR2: DFQATT and SNEGSKA (reference sequence). The CDR3 runs to 12 residues. CDR3: CSLSAYTDTQYF. The CDR3 region has the DNA TGCAGCCTTAGCGCCTACACAGATACGCAGTATTTT.

This clonotype was seen only a few times. V gene TRBV9 combines with J gene TRBJ2-1; 9 bases map to TRBD2. The V segment lost 3 bases and the J segment 0 bases; nucleotides outside the gene matches: 4. The CDR3 has 16 residues. CDR1 and CDR2 (germline): SGDLS, YYNGEE. CDR3 sequence reads: CASSGISGSSYNEQFF. The DNA for the CDR3 is TGTGCCAGCAGCGGGATTAGCGGGAGCTCCTACAATGAGCAGTTCTTC.

Many counts were recorded for this clonotype. The chain employs TRBV3-1 and TRBJ2-3; D is undetermined. The V and J ends lost 4 bases and 4 bases respectively, with 6 bases between them. Germline assignment: CDR1 LGHDT and CDR2 YNNKEL (reference sequence). CDR3 length: 12 amino acids. Here the CDR3 DNA reads TGTGCCAGCAGCCTCCTTCCAGATACGCAGTATTTT. It encodes CASSLLPDTQYF.

V and J are TRBV7-8 and TRBJ2-7, with D possibly matching TRBD2 (6 bases). Per germline, CDR1 SGHVS and CDR2 FQNEAQ. The CDR3 contains 15 residues. The V end lost 5 bases, the J end lost 5 bases, and 19 bases lay between the germline ends. This CDR3 reads CASSTHRDSLNEQYF. CDR3 bases: TGTGCCAGCAGCACTCACCGGGACTCCCTGAACGAGCAGTACTTC.

As for this clonotype: At one end, the junction sequence differs from germline, possibly due to a read error. The V and J genes are TRBV12-3 or TRBV12-4 and TRBJ2-5; a possible D gene is TRBD2 (6 bases). There are 15 residues in the CDR3. CDR3 nucleotides: TGTGTCAGCAGTTTCGGGGGAAGACAGCAAGAGACCCAGTACTTC. This translates into CVSSFGGRQQETQYF.